Reported below is one TCR beta chain. No antigen is known for it. The entry originates in a study of T-cell reconstitution after alpha-beta-depleted transplantation in children. Whole-study results and caveats: Reportedly, only several hundred clones from non-depleted graft cells drove alpha-beta T-cell counts at about two months.

Unique molecular identifiers were used in preparing the TCRbeta library. TCRdb recomputed calls from the PCR reads with MiXCR, one row per CDR3 protein. In the table there are 250,000 to 400,000 distinct CDR3 sequences, 23% of which are singletons. The sample in question was PBMCs, mostly from graft donor cells, obtained 180 days after TCRalphabeta/CD19-depleted stem cell transplant. The origin of this receptor is a male patient younger than 18 who had a stem cell transplant for acute lymphoblastic leukemia, so the T cells may come from the graft donor.

CDR3 DNA sequence: TGTGCCAGCAGTTCCCCGTCACCGGGAGGGCCTAGTAGCTACGAGCAGTACTTC. It yields the protein CASSSPSPGGPSSYEQYF. The genes are TRBV28 and TRBJ2-7; 8 bases align to TRBD2. After removal of 4 bases from V and 3 bases from J, the junction contained 17 bases not matched to a gene. The germline V gene has CDR1 MDHEN and CDR2 SYDVKM. CDR3 length: 18 residues.